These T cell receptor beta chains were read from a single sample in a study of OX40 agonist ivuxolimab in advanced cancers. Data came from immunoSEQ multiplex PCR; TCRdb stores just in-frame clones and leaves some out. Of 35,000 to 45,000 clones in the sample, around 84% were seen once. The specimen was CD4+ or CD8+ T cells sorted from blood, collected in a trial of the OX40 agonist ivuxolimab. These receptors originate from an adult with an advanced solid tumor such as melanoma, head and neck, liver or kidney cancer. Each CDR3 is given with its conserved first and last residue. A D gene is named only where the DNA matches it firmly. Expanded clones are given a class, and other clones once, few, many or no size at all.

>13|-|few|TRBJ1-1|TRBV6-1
TGTGCCAGCAGTGCAGACGAGGACACTGAAGCTTTCTTT
CASSADEDTEAFF
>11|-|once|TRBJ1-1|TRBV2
TGTGCCACTGAAGGAGGGACTGAAGCTTTCTTT
CATEGGTEAFF
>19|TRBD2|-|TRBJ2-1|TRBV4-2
TGTGCCAGCAGCCAAGATCATGACTCGGCTAGCGGCCCCTACAATGAGCAGTTCTTC
CASSQDHDSASGPYNEQFF
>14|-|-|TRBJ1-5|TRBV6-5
TGTGCCAGCAGTCTTGACAGCTACGATGGCCCCCAGCATTTT
CASSLDSYDGPQHF
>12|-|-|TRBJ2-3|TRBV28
TGTGCCAGCAGTCCCGGGACAGATACGCAGTATTTT
CASSPGTDTQYF
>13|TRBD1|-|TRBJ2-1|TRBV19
TGTGCCAGTAGCTTGACGTGGGACAGAGAGCAGTTCTTC
CASSLTWDREQFF
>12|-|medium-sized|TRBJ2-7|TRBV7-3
TGTGCCAGCAGCTTAGAAGGGAGGGAGCAGTACTTC
CASSLEGREQYF
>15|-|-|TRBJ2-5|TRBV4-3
TGCGCCAGCAGCCAAGATCGCGCCACCACGACGGCCCAGTACTTC
CASSQDRATTTAQYF
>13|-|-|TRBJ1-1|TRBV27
TGTGCCAGCAGTTTTCGAGAGAACACTGAAGCTTTCTTT
CASSFRENTEAFF
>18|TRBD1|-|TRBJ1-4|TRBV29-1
TGCAGCGTTGGGGTTCCCGGGACAGGGGAGCGGGATAATGAAAAACTGTTTTTT
CSVGVPGTGERDNEKLFF
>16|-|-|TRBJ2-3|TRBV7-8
TGTGCCAGCAGCACCTCGGGCGGCGGGACCACAGATACGCAGTATTTT
CASSTSGGGTTDTQYF
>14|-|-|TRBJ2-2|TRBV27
TGTGCCAGCAGTCCCTCTGGAGGGTACGGGGAGCTGTTTTTT
CASSPSGGYGELFF
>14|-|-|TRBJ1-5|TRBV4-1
TGCGCCAGCAGCCAAGCGCGACAGGAGCAGCCCCAGCATTTT
CASSQARQEQPQHF
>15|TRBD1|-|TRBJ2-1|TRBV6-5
TGTGCCAGCACTAATAGGGGGCTTGCCTACAATGAGCAGTTCTTC
CASTNRGLAYNEQFF
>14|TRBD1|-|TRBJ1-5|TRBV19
TGTGCCAGTAGTATCTGGACAGGGAATCAGCCCCAGCATTTT
CASSIWTGNQPQHF
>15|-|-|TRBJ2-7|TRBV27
TGTGCCAGCAGTTGGCGAGGTACTTTATCCTACGAGCAGTACTTC
CASSWRGTLSYEQYF
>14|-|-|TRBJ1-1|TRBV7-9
TGTGCCAGCAGCTTTCATACACAGAACACTGAAGCTTTCTTT
CASSFHTQNTEAFF
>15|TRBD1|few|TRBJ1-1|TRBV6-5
TGTGCCAGCAGTTACACTACAGGGGGTTTTACTGAAGCTTTCTTT
CASSYTTGGFTEAFF
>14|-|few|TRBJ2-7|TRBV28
TGTGCCAGCAGTCTAACAACAGGGTCCTACGAGCAGTACTTC
CASSLTTGSYEQYF
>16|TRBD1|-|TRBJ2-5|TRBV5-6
TGTGCCAGCAGCGGAATCCGGACAGGGGACCAAGAGACCCAGTACTTC
CASSGIRTGDQETQYF
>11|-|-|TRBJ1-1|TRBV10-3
TGTGCCATCAGTGAGTCTTCTGAAGCTTTCTTT
CAISESSEAFF
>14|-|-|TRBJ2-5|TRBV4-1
TGCGCCAGCAGCCAAGATATGGGACAAGAGACCCAGTACTTC
CASSQDMGQETQYF
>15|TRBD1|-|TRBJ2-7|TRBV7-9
TGTGCCAGCAGCTCACCCGGGACAGGGGATTACGAGCAGTACTTC
CASSSPGTGDYEQYF
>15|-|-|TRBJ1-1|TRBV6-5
TGTGCCAGCAGTTACCTCCAGGGCGGGTGGGCTGAAGCTTTCTTT
CASSYLQGGWAEAFF
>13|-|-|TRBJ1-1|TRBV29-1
TGCAGCGTTGAAGAAGGGGAAGACACTGAAGCTTTCTTT
CSVEEGEDTEAFF
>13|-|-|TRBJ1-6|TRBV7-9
TGTGCCAGCAGCGGCCCGGGGGATTCACCCCTCCACTTT
CASSGPGDSPLHF
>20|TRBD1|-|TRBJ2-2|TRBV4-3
TGCGCCAGCAGCCAAACAACCCCGGGACAGGGGGCTGCGAACACCGGGGAGCTGTTTTTT
CASSQTTPGQGAANTGELFF
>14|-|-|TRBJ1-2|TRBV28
TGTGCCAGCAGTTCCTCGCTTGGGTACTATGGCTACACCTTC
CASSSSLGYYGYTF
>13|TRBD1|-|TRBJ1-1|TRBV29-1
TGCAGCGTTTCTTCGACAGGGGGTACTGAAGCTTTCTTT
CSVSSTGGTEAFF
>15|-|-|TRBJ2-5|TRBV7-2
TGTGCCAGCAGCTTAGTGGGCGGGAACCAAGAGACCCAGTACTTC
CASSLVGGNQETQYF
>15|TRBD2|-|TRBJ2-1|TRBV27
TGTGCCAGCAGTTTAGCCCAGCGGGGAATCGATGAGCAGTTCTTC
CASSLAQRGIDEQFF
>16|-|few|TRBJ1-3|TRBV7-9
TGTGCCAGCAGCTTGGGGGGGTTGAGCTCTGGAAACACCATATATTTT
CASSLGGLSSGNTIYF